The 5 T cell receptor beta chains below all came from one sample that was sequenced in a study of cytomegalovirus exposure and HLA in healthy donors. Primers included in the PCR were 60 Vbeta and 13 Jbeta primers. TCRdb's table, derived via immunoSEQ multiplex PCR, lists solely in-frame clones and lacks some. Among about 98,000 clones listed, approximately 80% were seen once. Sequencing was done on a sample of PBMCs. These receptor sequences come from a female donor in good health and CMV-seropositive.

CDR3 nucleotides: TGTGCCAGCACTATGGGGCGGATACAAGAGACCCAGTACTTC. It encodes CASTMGRIQETQYF. The chain employs TRBV28 and TRBJ2-5; TRBD1 might be the D (5 bases). Germline assignment: CDR1 MDHEN and CDR2 SYDVKM. The ends were cut back, 7 bases at V and 2 bases at J, with 14 bases in the middle. The CDR3 consists of 14 residues.

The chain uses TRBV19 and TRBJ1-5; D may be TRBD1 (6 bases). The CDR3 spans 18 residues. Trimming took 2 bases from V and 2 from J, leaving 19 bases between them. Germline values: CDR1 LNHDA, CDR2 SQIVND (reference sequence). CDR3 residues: CASSIYGGGGGGNQPQHF. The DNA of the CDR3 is TGTGCCAGTAGTATATACGGCGGGGGAGGGGGGGGCAATCAGCCCCAGCATTTT.

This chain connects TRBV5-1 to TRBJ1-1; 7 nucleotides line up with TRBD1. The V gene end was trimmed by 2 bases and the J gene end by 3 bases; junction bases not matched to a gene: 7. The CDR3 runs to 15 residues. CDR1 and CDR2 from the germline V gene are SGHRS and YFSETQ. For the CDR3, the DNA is TGCGCCAGCAGCTTCAACAGGGGCCGAGACACTGAAGCTTTCTTT. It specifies CASSFNRGRDTEAFF.

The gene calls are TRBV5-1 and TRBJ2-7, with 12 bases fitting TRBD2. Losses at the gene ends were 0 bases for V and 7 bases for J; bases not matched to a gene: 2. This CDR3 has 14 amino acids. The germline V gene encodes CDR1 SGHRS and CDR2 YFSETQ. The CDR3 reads CASSLGGTSGEQYF. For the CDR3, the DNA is TGCGCCAGCAGCTTGGGGGGGACTAGCGGGGAGCAGTACTTC.

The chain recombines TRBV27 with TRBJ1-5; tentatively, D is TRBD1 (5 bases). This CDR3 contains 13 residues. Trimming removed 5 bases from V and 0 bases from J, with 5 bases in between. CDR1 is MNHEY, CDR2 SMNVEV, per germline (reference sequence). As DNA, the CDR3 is TGTGCCAGCAGTGACAGTAGCAATCAGCCCCAGCATTTT. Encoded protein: CASSDSSNQPQHF.